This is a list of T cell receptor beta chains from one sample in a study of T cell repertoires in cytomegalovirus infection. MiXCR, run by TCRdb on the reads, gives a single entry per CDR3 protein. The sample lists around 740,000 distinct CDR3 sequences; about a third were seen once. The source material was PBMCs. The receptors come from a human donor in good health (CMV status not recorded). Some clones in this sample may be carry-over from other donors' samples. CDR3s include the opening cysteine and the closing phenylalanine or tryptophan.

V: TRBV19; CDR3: CAARTGNYGYTF
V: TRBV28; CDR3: CASSFGTNQPQHF
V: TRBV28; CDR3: CASRELPGLPYF
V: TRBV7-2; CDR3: CASSLKLAGGNEQFF
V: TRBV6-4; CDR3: CASSAFLAGAPGAGELFF
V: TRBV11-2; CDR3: CASSLSGRGQWSELFF
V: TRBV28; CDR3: CASSLITSGRGGKAGNIQYF
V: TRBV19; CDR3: CASSIGPGQGADTQYF
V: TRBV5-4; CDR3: CASSLDNTEAFF
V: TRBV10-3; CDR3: CAISEGRVTEKLFF
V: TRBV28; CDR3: CASSAPGNTEAFF
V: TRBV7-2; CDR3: CASSLTRAGGYTF
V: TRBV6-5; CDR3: CAISPDGTEAFF
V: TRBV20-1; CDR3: CSAQKGGRELFF
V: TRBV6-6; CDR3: CASFIGEVTGELFF
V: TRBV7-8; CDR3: CASIRDNSYEQYF
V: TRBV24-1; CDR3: CATSGSPFNRGSYNEQFF